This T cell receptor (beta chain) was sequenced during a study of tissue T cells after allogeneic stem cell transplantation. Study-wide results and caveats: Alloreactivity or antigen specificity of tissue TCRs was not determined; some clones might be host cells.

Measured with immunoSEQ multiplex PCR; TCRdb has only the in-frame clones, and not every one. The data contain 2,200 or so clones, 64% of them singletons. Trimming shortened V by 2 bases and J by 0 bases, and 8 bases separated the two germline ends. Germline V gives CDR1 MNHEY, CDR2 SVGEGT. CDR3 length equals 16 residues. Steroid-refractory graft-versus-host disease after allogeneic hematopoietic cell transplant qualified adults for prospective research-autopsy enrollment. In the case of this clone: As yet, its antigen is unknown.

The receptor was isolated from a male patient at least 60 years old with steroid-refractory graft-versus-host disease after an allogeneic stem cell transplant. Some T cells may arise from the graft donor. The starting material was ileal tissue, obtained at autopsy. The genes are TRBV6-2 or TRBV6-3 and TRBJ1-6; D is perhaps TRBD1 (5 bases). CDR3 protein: CASSYRGSSYNSPLHF. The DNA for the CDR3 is TGTGCCAGCAGTTACAGGGGAAGCTCCTATAATTCACCCCTCCACTTT.